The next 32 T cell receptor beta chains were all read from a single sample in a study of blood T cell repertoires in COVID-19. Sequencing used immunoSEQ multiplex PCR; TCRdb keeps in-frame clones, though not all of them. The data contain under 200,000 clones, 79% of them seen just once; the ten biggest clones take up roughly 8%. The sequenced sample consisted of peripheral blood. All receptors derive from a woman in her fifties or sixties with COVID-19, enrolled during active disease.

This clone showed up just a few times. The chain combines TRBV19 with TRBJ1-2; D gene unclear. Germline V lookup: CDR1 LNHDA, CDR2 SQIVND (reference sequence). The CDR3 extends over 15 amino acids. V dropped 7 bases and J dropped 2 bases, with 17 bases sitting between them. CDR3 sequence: CASKESGPANYGYTF. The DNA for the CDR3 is TGTGCCAGTAAAGAATCTGGGCCTGCCAACTATGGCTACACCTTC.

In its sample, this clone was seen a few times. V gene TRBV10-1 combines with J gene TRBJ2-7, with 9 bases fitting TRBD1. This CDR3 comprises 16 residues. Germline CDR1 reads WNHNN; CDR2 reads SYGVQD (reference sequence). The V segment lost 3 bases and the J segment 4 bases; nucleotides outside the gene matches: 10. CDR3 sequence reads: CASSDCPGTGRYEQYF. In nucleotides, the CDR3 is TGCGCCAGCAGTGACTGCCCTGGGACAGGGAGGTACGAGCAGTACTTC.

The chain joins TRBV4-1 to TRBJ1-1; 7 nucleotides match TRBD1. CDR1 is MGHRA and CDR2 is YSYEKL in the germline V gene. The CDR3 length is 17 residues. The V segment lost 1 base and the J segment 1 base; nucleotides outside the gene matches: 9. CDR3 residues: CASSQGVPGQPNTEAFF. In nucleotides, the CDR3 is TGCGCCAGCAGCCAAGGAGTCCCGGGACAGCCGAACACTGAAGCTTTCTTT.

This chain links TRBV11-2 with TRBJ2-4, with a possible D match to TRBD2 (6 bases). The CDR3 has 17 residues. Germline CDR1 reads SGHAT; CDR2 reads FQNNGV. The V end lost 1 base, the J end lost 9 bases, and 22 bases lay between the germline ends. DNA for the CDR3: TGTGCCAGCAGCTTAGTACCCGCAACTAGCACATCCGGCATTCAGTACTTC. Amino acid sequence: CASSLVPATSTSGIQYF.

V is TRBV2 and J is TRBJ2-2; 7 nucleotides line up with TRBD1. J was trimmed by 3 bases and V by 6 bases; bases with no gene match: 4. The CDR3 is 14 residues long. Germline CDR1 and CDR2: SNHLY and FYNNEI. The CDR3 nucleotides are TGTGCCAGCAGACAGGGGCTGCACACCGGGGAGCTGTTTTTT. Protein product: CASRQGLHTGELFF.

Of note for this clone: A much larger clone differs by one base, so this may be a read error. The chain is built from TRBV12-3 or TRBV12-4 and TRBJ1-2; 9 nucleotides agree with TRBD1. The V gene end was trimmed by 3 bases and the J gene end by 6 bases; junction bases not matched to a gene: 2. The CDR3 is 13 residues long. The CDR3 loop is CASSFGTGNGYTF. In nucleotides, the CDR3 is TGTGCCAGCAGTTTTGGGACAGGGAATGGCTACACCTTC.

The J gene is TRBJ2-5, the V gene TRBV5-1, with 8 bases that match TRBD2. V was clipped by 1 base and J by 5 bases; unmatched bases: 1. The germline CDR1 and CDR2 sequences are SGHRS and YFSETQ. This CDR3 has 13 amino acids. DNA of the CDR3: TGCGCCAGCAGCTTGCGGGGGGGCGAGACCCAGTACTTC. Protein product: CASSLRGGETQYF.

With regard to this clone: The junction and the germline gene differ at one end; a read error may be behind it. DNA of the CDR3: TGTGCCACCAGTGAGCCACAGGGGAACCCCGGGGAGCTGTTTTTT. The encoded protein is CATSEPQGNPGELFF. The chain links TRBV24-1 to TRBJ2-2, with TRBD1 identical over 7 bases. The CDR3 is 15 amino acids. CDR1 and CDR2 (germline): KGHDR, SFDVKD.

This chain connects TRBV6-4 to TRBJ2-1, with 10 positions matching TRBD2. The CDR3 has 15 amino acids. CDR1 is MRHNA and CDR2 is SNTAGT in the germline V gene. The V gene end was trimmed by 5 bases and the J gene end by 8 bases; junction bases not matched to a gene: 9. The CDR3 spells CASSFSSGRSDEQFF. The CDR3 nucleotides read TGTGCCAGCAGTTTCTCTAGCGGGAGATCCGATGAGCAGTTCTTC.

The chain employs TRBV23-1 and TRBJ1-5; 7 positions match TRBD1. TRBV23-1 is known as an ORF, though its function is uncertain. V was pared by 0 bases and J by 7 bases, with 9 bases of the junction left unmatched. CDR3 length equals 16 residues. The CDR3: CASSQSGGQGVQPQHF. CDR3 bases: TGCGCCAGCAGTCAATCGGGCGGGCAGGGGGTACAGCCCCAGCATTTT.

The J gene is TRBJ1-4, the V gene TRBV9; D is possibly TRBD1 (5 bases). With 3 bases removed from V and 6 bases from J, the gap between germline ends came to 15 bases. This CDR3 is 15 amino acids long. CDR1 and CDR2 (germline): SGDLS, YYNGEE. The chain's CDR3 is CASSGDLGFHEKLFF. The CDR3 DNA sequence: TGTGCCAGCAGCGGGGACTTGGGCTTCCATGAAAAACTGTTTTTT.

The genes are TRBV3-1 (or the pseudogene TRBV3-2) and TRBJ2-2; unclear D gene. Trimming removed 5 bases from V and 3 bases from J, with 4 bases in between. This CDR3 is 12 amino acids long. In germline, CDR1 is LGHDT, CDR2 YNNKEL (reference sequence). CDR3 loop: CASSYYTGELFF. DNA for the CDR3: TGTGCCAGCAGCTATTACACCGGGGAGCTGTTTTTT.

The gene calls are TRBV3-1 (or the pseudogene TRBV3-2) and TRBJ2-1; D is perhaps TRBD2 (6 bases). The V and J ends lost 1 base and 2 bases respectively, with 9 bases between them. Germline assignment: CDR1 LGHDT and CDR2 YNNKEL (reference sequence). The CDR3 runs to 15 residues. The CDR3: CASSQVPGAYNEQFF. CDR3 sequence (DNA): TGTGCCAGCAGCCAAGTGCCGGGGGCCTACAATGAGCAGTTCTTC.

CDR3 residues: CASSQERQSSYNSPLHF. The CDR3 DNA sequence: TGTGCCAGCAGCCAAGAGCGGCAGAGCTCCTATAATTCACCCCTCCACTTT. V gene TRBV4-2 combines with J gene TRBJ1-6, with D unresolved. This CDR3 has 17 residues. Deletions cut 0 bases from V and 0 bases from J, with 9 bases between. CDR1 is LGHNA, CDR2 YNFKEQ, per germline.

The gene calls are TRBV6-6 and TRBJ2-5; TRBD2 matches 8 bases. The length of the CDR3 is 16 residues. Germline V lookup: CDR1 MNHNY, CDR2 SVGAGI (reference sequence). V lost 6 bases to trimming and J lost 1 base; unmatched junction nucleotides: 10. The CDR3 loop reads CASSYGRVSTQETQYF. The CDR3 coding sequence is TGTGCCAGCAGCTACGGGAGGGTCAGTACCCAAGAGACCCAGTACTTC.

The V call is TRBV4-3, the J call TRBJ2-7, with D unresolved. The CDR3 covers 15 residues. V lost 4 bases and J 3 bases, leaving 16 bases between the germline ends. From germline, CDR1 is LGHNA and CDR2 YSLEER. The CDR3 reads CASSRSTGSVYEQYF. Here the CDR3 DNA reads TGCGCCAGCAGCCGTTCGACCGGGTCGGTCTACGAGCAGTACTTC.

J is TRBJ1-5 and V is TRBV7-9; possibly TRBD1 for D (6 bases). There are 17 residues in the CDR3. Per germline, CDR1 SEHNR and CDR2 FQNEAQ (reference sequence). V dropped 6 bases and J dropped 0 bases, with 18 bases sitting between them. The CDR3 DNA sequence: TGTGCCAGCAGTTCATATTCAGGGGTTTATAGCAATCAGCCCCAGCATTTT. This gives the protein CASSSYSGVYSNQPQHF.

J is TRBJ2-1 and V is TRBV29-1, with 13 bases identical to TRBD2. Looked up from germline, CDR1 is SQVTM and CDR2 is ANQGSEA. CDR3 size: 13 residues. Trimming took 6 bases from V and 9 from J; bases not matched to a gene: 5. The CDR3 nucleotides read TGCAGCGTCGGGACTAGCGGGGTGGGTGAGCAGTTCTTC. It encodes CSVGTSGVGEQFF.

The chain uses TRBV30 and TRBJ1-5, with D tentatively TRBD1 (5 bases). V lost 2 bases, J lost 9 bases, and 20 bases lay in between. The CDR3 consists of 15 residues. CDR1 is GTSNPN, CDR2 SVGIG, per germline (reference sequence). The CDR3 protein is CAWSSMPQGRRPQHF. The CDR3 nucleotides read TGTGCCTGGAGTTCCATGCCTCAGGGTCGCAGGCCCCAGCATTTT.

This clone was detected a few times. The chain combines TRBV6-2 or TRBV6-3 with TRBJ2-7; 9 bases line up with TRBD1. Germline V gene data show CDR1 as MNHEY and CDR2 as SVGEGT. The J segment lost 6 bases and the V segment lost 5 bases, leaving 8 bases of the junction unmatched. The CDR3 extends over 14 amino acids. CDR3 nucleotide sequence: TGTGCCAGCAGTCCCCCGGGACAGGGAGGCGAGCAGTACTTC. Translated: CASSPPGQGGEQYF.

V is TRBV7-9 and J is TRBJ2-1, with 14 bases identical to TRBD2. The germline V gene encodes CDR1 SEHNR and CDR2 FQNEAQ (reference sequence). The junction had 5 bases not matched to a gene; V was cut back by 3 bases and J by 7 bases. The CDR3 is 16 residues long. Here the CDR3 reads CASSFSGLAGANEQFF. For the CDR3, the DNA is TGTGCCAGCAGCTTCTCGGGACTAGCGGGAGCAAATGAGCAGTTCTTC.

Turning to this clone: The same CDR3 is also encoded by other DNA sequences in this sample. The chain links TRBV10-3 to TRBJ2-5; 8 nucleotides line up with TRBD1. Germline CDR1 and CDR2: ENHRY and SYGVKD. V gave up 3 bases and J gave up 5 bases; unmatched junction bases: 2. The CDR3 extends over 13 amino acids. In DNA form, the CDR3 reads TGTGCCATCAGTGACGGACAGGGCGAGACCCAGTACTTC. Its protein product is CAISDGQGETQYF.

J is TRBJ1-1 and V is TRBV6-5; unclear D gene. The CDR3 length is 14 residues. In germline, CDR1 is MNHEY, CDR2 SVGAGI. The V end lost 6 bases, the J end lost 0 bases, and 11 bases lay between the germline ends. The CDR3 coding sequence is TGTGCCAGCAGGCCGACACTCTTGAACACTGAAGCTTTCTTT. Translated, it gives CASRPTLLNTEAFF.

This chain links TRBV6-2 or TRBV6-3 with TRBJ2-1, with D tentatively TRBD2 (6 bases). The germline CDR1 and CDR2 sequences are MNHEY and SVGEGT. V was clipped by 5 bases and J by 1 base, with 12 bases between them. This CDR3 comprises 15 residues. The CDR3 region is CASSRPSVSYNEQFF. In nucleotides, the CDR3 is TGTGCCAGCAGTCGCCCTAGCGTTTCCTACAATGAGCAGTTCTTC.

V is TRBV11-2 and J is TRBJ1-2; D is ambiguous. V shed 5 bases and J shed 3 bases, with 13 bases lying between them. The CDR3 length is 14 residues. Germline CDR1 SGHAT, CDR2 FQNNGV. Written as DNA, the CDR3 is TGTGCCAGCAGCCTCCTAGGGAGGGACTATGGCTACACCTTC. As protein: CASSLLGRDYGYTF.

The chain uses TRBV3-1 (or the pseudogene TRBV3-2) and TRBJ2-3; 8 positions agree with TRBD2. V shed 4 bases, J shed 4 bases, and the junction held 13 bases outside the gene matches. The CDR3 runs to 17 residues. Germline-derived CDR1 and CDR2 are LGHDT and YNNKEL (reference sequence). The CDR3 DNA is TGTGCCAGCAGCCCCGCGGGAGTAGCGGGATGGTCAGATACGCAGTATTTT. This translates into CASSPAGVAGWSDTQYF.

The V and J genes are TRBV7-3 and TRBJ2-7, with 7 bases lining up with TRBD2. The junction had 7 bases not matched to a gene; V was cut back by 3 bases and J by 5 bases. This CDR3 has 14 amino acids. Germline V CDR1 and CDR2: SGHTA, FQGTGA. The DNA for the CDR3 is TGTGCCAGCAGCTTGACCGGGACTAACCACGAGCAGTACTTC. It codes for CASSLTGTNHEQYF.

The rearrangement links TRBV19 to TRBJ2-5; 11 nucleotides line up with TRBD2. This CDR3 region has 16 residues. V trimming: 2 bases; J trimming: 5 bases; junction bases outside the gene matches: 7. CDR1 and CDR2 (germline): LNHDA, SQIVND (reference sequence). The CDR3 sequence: CASSITSGSWVETQYF. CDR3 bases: TGTGCCAGTAGTATAACTAGCGGGAGTTGGGTTGAGACCCAGTACTTC.

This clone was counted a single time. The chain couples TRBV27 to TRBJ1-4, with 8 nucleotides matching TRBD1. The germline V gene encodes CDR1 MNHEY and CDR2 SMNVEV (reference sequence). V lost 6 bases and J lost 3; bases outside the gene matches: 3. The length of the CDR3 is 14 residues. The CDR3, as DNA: TGTGCCAGCAGCAGACAGGGGTCTAATGAAAAACTGTTTTTT. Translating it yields CASSRQGSNEKLFF.

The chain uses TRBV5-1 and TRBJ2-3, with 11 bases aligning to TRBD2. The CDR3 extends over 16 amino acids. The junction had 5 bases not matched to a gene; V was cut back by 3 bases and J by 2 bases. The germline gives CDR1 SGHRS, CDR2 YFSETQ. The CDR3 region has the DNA TGCGCCAGCAGCTCTCGACTAGCGGGGAACACAGATACGCAGTATTTT. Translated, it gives CASSSRLAGNTDTQYF.

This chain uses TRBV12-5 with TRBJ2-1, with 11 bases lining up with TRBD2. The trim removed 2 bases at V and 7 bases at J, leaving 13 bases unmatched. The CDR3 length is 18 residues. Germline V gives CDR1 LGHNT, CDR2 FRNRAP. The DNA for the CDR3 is TGTGCTAGTGGTTTGCTTCCCTTAGGACTAGCGGGTCCAAATGAGCAGTTCTTC. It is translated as CASGLLPLGLAGPNEQFF.

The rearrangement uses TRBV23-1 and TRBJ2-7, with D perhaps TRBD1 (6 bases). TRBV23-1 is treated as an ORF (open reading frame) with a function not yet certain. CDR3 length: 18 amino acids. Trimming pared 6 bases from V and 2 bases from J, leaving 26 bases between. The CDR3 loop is CASRYPSTTGLLTYEQYV. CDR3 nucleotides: TGCGCCAGCAGGTATCCGTCAACTACAGGGCTATTAACCTACGAGCAGTACGTC.